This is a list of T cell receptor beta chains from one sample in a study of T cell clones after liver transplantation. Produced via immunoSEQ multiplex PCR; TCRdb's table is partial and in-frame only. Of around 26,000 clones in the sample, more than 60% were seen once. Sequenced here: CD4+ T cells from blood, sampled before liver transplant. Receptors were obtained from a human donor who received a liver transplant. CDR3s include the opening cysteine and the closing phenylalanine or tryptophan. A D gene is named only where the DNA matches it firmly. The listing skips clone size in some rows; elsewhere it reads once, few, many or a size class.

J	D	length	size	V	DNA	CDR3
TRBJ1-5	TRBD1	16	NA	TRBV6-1	TGTGCCAGCAGTGAACAGGGGGCTTTCGGCAATCAGCCCCAGCATTTT	CASSEQGAFGNQPQHF
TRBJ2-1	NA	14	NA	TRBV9	TGTGCCAGCAGCGACCGGACGGAGTACAATGAGCAGTTCTTC	CASSDRTEYNEQFF
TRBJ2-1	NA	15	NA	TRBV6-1	TGTGCCAGCAGTGGACAGGACATGATAGGCAATGAGCAGTTCTTC	CASSGQDMIGNEQFF
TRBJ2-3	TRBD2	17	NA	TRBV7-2	TGTGCCAGCAGCGTGCGACTAGCGGGAGATCGTACAGATACGCAGTATTTT	CASSVRLAGDRTDTQYF
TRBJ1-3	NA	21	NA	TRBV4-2	TGTGCCAGCAGCCAAGAGGGGAAGGGCAGGGGAAGGGTTTCCTCTGGAAACACCATATATTTT	CASSQEGKGRGRVSSGNTIYF
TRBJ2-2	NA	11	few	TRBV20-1	TGCAGTGCCCGGGGGAACGGGGAGCTGTTTTTT	CSARGNGELFF
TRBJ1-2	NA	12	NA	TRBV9	TGTGCCAGCAGCGCCCAGGGGTATGGCTACACCTTC	CASSAQGYGYTF
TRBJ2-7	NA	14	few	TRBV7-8	TGTGCCAGCAGCTCTCTAGCCTTAGGCTACGAGCAGTACTTC	CASSSLALGYEQYF
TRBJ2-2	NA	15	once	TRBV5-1	TGCGCCAGCAGCTTACAGGGACTGAACACCGGGGAGCTGTTTTTT	CASSLQGLNTGELFF
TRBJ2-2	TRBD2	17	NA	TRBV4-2	TGTGCCAGCAGCCAGGATATAGCGGGCGGTCCCACCGGGGAGCTGTTTTTT	CASSQDIAGGPTGELFF
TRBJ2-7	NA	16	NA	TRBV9	TGTGCCAGCAGCGCGACGGGGGTGGGCAGGGCGTACGAGCAGTACTTC	CASSATGVGRAYEQYF
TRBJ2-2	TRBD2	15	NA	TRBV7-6	TGTGCCAGCAGCCTAGCGGGAGGGATCACCGGGGAGCTGTTTTTT	CASSLAGGITGELFF
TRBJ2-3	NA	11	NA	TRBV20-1	TGCAGTGCTGTGGTTGGTGATAAGCAGTATTTT	CSAVVGDKQYF
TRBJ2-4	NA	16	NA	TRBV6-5	TGTGCCAGCAGTTACGAGTTCCGGGTAGCCAAAAACATTCAGTACTTC	CASSYEFRVAKNIQYF
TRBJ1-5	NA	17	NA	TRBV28	TGTGCCAGCAGTTTATCCCGAGGGGTGGGGGGGAATCAGCCCCAGCATTTT	CASSLSRGVGGNQPQHF
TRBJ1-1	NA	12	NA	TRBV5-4	TGTGCCAGCAGCTTGGACTGGGAAAAAGCTTTCTTT	CASSLDWEKAFF
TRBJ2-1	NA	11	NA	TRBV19	TGTGCCAGTAGTAGAAAGAATGAGCAGTTCTTC	CASSRKNEQFF
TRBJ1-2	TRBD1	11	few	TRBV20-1	TGCAGTGCTAGGAGAGAGACAGGGATTTCCTTC	CSARRETGISF
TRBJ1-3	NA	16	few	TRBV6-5	TGTGCCAGCAGTTACTCGAGGGTAGGGTCTGGAAACACCATATATTTT	CASSYSRVGSGNTIYF
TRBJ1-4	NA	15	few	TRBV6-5	TGTGCCAGCAGTTACTCTAGGCAGGTCCTAGAAAAACTGTTTTTT	CASSYSRQVLEKLFF